This TCR beta chain was found in a study of glioma-infiltrating T cells. Using RNA template, CDR3s of TCR alpha and beta were amplified with iRepertoire arm-PCR. Input was 100-400 ng of tissue mRNA or PBMC total RNA. TCRdb fed the multiplex PCR reads into MiXCR, producing one record per CDR3 protein. There are 100,000 to 150,000 distinct CDR3 sequences in the sample; roughly 24% occur only once, and roughly 15% lies in the top ten. This clonotype was seen a handful of times. Its antigen is unknown. Points from the study as a whole: Very few CDR3 sequences were shared between tissue and blood. Non-neoplastic patients had below-expected tissue-blood divergence, while all gliomas exceeded expectation.

This CDR3 contains 15 residues. V lost 6 bases to trimming and J lost 0 bases; unmatched junction nucleotides: 6. Looked up from germline, CDR1 is ENHRY and CDR2 is SYGVKD. The receptor comes from a human donor with low-grade glioma or glioblastoma, undergoing nonglioma brain surgery, or in good health (not recorded which). The gene calls are TRBV10-3 and TRBJ2-7; the match to TRBD1 covers 9 bases. Sequences were obtained from glioma tissue, nonneoplastic brain tissue, or PBMCs (not recorded which). CDR3 in DNA: TGTGCCATCAGCGGACAGGGGACCCGCTCCTACGAGCAGTACTTC. This translates into CAISGQGTRSYEQYF.